This is a list of T cell receptor beta chains from one sample in a study of T cells in Graves' hyperthyroidism and ophthalmopathy. One entry per CDR3 protein, called by TCRdb with MiXCR from the multiplex PCR reads. The top ten hold about 14% of the sample, which has a few hundred thousand distinct CDR3 sequences, over 15% seen once. Sequences were obtained from blood. The receptors stem from a middle-aged woman with Graves' ophthalmopathy. Both conserved end residues are part of each CDR3. Each record gives: J gene, clone size, D gene, V gene, CDR3 DNA, CDR3 protein. D genes are given only for firm matches. Not every row has a clone size; where given, it reads once, few, many or a size class.

>TRBJ2-7|-|-|TRBV11-2
TGTGCCAGCAGCTTATACCCCACGTGGAGGGGGAATGGCCCCTACGAGCAGTACTTC
CASSLYPTWRGNGPYEQYF
>TRBJ1-5|-|-|TRBV6-1
TGTGCCAGCAGAACCACGGACGGGTACAATCAGCCCCAGCATTTT
CASRTTDGYNQPQHF
>TRBJ2-2|many|TRBD1|TRBV11-2
TGTGCCAGCAGCTTAGTCAGACAGGGGGTAGGACCCGGGGAGCTGTTTTTT
CASSLVRQGVGPGELFF
>TRBJ2-7|-|-|TRBV6-1
TGTGCCAGCAGTGAAGACCCGGGGGTCCACGAGCAGTACTTC
CASSEDPGVHEQYF
>TRBJ2-7|many|TRBD1|TRBV28
TGTGCCAGCAAAAAAGGGACAGGGTTCCACGAGCAGTACTTC
CASKKGTGFHEQYF
>TRBJ2-7|many|-|TRBV12-3/TRBV12-4
TGTGCCAGCAGTTTACATAGCTCCTACGAGCAGTACTTC
CASSLHSSYEQYF
>TRBJ2-7|many|-|TRBV15
TGTGCCACCAGCAGAGCTTCCCTCTACGAGCAGTACTTC
CATSRASLYEQYF
>TRBJ2-5|many|-|TRBV18
TGTGCCAGCTCGGCAGGGGCCCAAGAGACCCAGTACTTC
CASSAGAQETQYF
>TRBJ1-5|many|-|TRBV28
TGTGCCAGCAGTTCCCATCAGACACAACGACAGCCCCAGCATTTT
CASSSHQTQRQPQHF
>TRBJ2-2|-|TRBD2|TRBV5-1
TGCGCCAGCAGCTTTGTCCCCCGGACTAGCGGGGTAACCGGGGAGCTGTTTTTT
CASSFVPRTSGVTGELFF
>TRBJ2-7|many|-|TRBV20-1
TGCAGTGCTCCCACTCCGAACTCCTACGAGCAGTACTTC
CSAPTPNSYEQYF
>TRBJ2-7|-|-|TRBV6-1
TGTGCCAGCAGAGGAGGGGATTTCGCGGGGATCTACGAGCAGTACTTC
CASRGGDFAGIYEQYF
>TRBJ1-2|many|-|TRBV19
TGTGCCAGTAGGGAGGGGCCGCAACCTAACTATGGCTACACCTTC
CASREGPQPNYGYTF
>TRBJ1-6|many|-|TRBV10-3
TGTGCCATCAGTGCAGGGTCTAATAATTCACCCCTCCACTTT
CAISAGSNNSPLHF
>TRBJ2-7|many|TRBD2|TRBV20-1
TGCAGTGCCACTAGCGTATTAACCTACGAGCAGTACTTC
CSATSVLTYEQYF
>TRBJ1-5|many|-|TRBV20-1
TGCAGTGCTACGATTAGCAATCAGCCCCAGCATTTT
CSATISNQPQHF
>TRBJ2-7|many|TRBD2|TRBV2
TGTGCCAGCAGACCTCCGGGACTAGCGTACGAGCAGTACTTC
CASRPPGLAYEQYF